This TCR beta chain originates from a study of immune cell composition in non-small cell lung cancer. Whole-study findings and limits: Squamous lung tumours showed higher top 10 clone scores and clonality than adenocarcinomas. Tumour TCR-beta clonality showed no significant link to smoking pack-years. TIL tumour reactivity correlated with maximal tumour-associated clone frequency in adenocarcinoma. It was not proven that tumour-reactive clones equal dominant tumour-associated clones.

The protocol was immunoSEQ multiplex PCR, while the TCRdb copy is restricted to in-frame clones and leaves out a portion. This sample carries 13,000 or so clones, approximately 80% of them seen once, and the ten largest clones take 13% to 15%. Turning to this clone: The target antigen is unknown.

The specimen was lung tumor tissue. This receptor was obtained from a human donor with non-small cell lung cancer.

The CDR3: CAISDAGGENEKLFF. The CDR3 DNA sequence: TGTGCCATCAGTGATGCCGGGGGTGAAAATGAAAAACTGTTTTTT. The J gene is TRBJ1-4, the V gene TRBV10-3; weak D call: TRBD1 (5 bases). Trimming shortened V by 3 bases and J by 5 bases, and 13 bases separated the two germline ends. The CDR3 has 15 residues. The germline gives CDR1 ENHRY, CDR2 SYGVKD.